This T cell receptor beta chain is from a study of T cell changes during pregnancy in multiple sclerosis. Here immunoSEQ multiplex PCR was the method, and the copy in TCRdb shows in-frame clones only, minus some. The sample records approximately 80,000 clones, around 95% being singletons. The V end was cut by 0 bases, the J end by 8 bases, with 25 bases between. Germline CDR1 reads LGHNA; CDR2 reads YNFKEQ. The CDR3 has 19 residues. The receptor comes from a female donor in good health, enrolled as a control in a pregnancy study. The specimen comprised peripheral blood, sampled in the second trimester of pregnancy. V and J are TRBV4-2 and TRBJ1-4; D not resolved. CDR3 bases: TGTGCCAGCAGCCAAGAGAGATTTTCCCTAATGTCCGTGCGAGAAAAACTGTTTTTT. Translation gives CASSQERFSLMSVREKLFF.